This T cell receptor (beta chain) stems from a study of shared clonotypes between healthy human individuals. Notes on the study in general: Having only a few donors restricted how much genetic and exposure-history diversity was captured. Naive subsets tended to show greater estimated richness than memory subsets. Investigators collected only blood, and repertoires in tissues likely differ. Rarefaction exposed incomplete sorted-subset sequencing despite large depth.

Sequencing used immunoSEQ multiplex PCR; TCRdb keeps in-frame clones, though not all of them. The sample holds around 2.1 million clones, 95% seen once. Concerning this clone: Antigen unknown.

CDR1 is SEHNR and CDR2 is FQNEAQ in the germline V gene (reference sequence). Trimming took 1 base from V and 1 from J; bases not matched to a gene: 6. This CDR3 contains 18 residues. Sequenced material: naive CD4+ T cells sorted from blood. Subset specified: CD45RA+ positively selected. The rearrangement links TRBV7-9 to TRBJ2-1; 11 nucleotides match TRBD2. This receptor was obtained from a man aged 18 to 35 in good health. Here the CDR3 reads CASSLVRLAGGSYNEQFF. The CDR3 nucleotides are TGTGCCAGCAGCTTAGTGAGGCTAGCGGGAGGATCCTACAATGAGCAGTTCTTC.